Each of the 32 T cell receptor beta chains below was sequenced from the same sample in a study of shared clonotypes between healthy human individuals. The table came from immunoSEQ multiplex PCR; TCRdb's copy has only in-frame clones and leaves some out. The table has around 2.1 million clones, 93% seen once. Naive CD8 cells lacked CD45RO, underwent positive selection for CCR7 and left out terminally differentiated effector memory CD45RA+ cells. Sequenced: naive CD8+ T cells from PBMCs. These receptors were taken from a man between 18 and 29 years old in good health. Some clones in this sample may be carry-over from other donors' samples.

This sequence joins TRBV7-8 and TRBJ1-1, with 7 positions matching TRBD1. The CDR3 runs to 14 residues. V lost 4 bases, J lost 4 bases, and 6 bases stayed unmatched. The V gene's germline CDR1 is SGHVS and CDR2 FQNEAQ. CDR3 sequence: CASSSTGRATEAFF. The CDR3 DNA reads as TGTGCCAGCAGCTCGACAGGGCGGGCCACTGAAGCTTTCTTT. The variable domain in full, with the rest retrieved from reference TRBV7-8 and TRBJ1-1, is GAGVSQSPRYKVAKRGQDVALRCDPISGHVSLFWYQQALGQGPEFLTYFQNEAQLDKSGLPSDRFFAERPEGSVSTLKIQRTQQEDSAVYLCASSSTGRATEAFFGQGTRLTVV.

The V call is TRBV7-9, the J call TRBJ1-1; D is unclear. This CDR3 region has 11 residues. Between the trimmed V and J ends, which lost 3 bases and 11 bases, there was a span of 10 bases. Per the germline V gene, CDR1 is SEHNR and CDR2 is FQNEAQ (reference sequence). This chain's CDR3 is CASSFGVEAFF. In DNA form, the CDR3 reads TGTGCCAGCAGCTTTGGGGTGGAGGCTTTCTTT. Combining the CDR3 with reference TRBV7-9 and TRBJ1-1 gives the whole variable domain DTGVSQNPRHKITKRGQNVTFRCDPISEHNRLYWYRQTLGQGPEFLTYFQNEAQLEKSRLLSDRFSAERPKGSFSTLEIQRTEQGDSAMYLCASSFGVEAFFGQGTRLTVV.

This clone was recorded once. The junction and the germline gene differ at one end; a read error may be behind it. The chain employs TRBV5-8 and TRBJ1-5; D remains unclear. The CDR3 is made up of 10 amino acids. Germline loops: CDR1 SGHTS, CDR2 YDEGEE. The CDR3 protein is CASSYGDMVF. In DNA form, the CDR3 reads TGTGCCAGCAGCTATGGGGATATGGTTTTT.

The CDR3, as DNA: TGTGCCAGCCTGCCGGGACTAGCAGTATACAATGAGCAGTTCTTC. It is translated as CASLPGLAVYNEQFF. The chain couples TRBV27 to TRBJ2-1; 9 bases align to TRBD2. The germline V gene encodes CDR1 MNHEY and CDR2 SMNVEV (reference sequence). The trim removed 8 bases at V and 4 bases at J, leaving 9 bases unmatched. The CDR3 covers 15 residues.

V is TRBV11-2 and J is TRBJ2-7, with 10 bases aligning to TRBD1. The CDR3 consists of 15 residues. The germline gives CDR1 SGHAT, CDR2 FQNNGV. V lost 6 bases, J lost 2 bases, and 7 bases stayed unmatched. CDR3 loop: CASRLGQGFPYEQYF. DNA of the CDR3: TGTGCCAGCAGGTTGGGACAGGGGTTCCCCTACGAGCAGTACTTC.

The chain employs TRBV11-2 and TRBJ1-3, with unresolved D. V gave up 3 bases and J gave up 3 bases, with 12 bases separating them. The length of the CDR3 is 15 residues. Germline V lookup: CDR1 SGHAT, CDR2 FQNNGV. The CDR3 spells CASSLGVFFGNTIYF. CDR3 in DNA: TGTGCCAGCAGCTTGGGAGTATTTTTTGGAAACACCATATATTTT.

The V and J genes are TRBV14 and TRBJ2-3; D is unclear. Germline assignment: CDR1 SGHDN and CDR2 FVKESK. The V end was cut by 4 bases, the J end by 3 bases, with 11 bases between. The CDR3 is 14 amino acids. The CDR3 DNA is TGTGCCAGCAGCCCCCTCCTACTAACAGATACGCAGTATTTT. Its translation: CASSPLLLTDTQYF.

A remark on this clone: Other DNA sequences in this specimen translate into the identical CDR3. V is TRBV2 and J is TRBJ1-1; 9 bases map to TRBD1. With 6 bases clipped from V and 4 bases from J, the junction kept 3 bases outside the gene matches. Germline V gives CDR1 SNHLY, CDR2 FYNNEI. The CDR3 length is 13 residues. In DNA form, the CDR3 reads TGTGCCAGCAGAGCGACAGGGGGCACTGAAGCTTTCTTT. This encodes CASRATGGTEAFF.

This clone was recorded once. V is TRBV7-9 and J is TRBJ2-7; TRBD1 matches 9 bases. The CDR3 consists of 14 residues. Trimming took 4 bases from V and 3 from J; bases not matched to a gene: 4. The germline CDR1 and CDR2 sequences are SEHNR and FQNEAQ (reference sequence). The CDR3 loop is CASSWTGVSYEQYF. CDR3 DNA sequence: TGTGCCAGCAGCTGGACAGGGGTAAGCTACGAGCAGTACTTC.

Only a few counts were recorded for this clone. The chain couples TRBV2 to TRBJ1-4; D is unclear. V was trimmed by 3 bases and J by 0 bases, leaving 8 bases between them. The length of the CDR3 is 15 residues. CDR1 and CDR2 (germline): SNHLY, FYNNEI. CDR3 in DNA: TGTGCCAGCAGTGAGATGAGGACAACTAATGAAAAACTGTTTTTT. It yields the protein CASSEMRTTNEKLFF.

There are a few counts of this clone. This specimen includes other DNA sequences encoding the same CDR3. In nucleotides, the CDR3 is TGTGCCAGCAGTTTAGCGCGGGGGAGCAATCAGCCCCAGCATTTT. This codes for CASSLARGSNQPQHF. The rearrangement uses TRBV27 and TRBJ1-5; TRBD1 might be the D (5 bases). Per germline, CDR1 MNHEY and CDR2 SMNVEV (reference sequence). The CDR3 is 15 amino acids. V was trimmed by 2 bases and J by 1 base, leaving 9 bases between them.

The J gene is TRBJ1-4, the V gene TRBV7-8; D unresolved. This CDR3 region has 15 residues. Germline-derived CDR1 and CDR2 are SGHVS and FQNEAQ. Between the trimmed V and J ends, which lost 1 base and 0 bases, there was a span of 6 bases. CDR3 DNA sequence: TGTGCCAGCAGCTTAGGGCTGTCAACTAATGAAAAACTGTTTTTT. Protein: CASSLGLSTNEKLFF.

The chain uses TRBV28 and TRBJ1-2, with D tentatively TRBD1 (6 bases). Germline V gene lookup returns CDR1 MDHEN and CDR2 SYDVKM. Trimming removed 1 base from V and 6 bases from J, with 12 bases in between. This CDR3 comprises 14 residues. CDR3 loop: CASSLFGGRHGYTF. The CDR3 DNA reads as TGTGCCAGCAGTTTATTTGGGGGCAGGCATGGCTACACCTTC.

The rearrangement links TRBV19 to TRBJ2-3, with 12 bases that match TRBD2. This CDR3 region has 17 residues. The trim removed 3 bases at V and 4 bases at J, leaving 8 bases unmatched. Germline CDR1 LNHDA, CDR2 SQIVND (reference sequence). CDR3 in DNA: TGTGCCAGTAGTATTAGGACTAGCGGGATGAGTCCAGATACGCAGTATTTT. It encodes CASSIRTSGMSPDTQYF.

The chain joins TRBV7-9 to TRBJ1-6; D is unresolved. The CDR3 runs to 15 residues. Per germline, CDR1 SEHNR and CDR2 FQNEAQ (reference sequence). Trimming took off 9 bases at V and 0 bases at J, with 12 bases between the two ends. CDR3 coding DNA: TGTGCCAGTGGCGACGCGAGCTCCTATAATTCACCCCTCCACTTT. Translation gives CASGDASSYNSPLHF.

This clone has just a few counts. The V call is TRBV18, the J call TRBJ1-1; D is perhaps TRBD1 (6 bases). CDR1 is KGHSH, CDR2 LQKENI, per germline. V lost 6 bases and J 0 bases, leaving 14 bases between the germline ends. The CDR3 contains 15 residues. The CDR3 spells CASSPDRFMNTEAFF. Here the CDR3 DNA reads TGTGCCAGCTCCCCGGACAGATTCATGAACACTGAAGCTTTCTTT.

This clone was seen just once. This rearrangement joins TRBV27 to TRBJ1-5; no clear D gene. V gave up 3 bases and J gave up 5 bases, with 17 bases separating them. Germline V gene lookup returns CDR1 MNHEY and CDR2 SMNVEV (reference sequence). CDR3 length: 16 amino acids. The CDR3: CASSFRVRHPYQPQHF. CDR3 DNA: TGTGCCAGCAGTTTCCGGGTCCGACATCCCTATCAGCCCCAGCATTTT.

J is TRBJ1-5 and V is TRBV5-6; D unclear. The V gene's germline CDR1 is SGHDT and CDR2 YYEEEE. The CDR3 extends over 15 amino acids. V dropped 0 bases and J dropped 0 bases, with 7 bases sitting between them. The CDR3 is CASSLGVYSNQPQHF. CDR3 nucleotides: TGTGCCAGCAGCTTGGGCGTTTATAGCAATCAGCCCCAGCATTTT.

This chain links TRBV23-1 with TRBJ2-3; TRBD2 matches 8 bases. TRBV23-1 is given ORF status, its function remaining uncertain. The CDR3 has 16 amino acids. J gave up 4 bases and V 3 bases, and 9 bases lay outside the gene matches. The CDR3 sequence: CASSHNRAGVSDTQYF. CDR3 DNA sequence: TGCGCCAGCAGTCATAACCGAGCGGGAGTCTCAGATACGCAGTATTTT.

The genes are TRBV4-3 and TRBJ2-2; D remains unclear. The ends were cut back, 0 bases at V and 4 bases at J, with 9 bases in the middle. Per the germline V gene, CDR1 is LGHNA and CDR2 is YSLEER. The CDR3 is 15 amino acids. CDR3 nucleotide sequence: TGCGCCAGCAGCCAAGATGACATTCGCACCGGGGAGCTGTTTTTT. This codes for CASSQDDIRTGELFF.

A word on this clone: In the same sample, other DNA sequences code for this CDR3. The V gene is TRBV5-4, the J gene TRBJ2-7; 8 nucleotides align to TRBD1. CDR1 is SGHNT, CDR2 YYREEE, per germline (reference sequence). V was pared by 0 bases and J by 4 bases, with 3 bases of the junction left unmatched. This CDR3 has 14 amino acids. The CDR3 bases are TGTGCCAGCAGCTTGGACAGGGGGTTATACGAGCAGTACTTC. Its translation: CASSLDRGLYEQYF.

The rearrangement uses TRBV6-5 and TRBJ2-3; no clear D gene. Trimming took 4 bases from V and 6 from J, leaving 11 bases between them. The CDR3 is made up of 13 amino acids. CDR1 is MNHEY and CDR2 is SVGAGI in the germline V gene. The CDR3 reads CASSLDPRDTQYF. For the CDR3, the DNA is TGTGCCAGCAGTTTGGACCCGCGGGATACGCAGTATTTT.

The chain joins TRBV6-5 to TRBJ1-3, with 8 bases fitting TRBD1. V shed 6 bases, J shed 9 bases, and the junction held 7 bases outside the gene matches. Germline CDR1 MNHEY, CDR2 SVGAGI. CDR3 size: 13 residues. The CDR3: CASSHRQGSTIYF. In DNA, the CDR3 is TGTGCCAGCAGCCACCGACAGGGGAGCACCATATATTTT.

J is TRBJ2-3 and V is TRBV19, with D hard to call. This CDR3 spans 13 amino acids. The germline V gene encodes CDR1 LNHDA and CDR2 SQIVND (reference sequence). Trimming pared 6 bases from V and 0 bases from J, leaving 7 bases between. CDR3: CASRPTSTDTQYF. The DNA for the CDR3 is TGTGCCAGTAGGCCCACTAGCACAGATACGCAGTATTTT.

In DNA, the CDR3 is TGTGCCAGCAGTCGGGGACTGCGTTTACAAAGTCGGGCCAACGTCCTGACTTTC. It specifies CASSRGLRLQSRANVLTF. The chain is built from TRBV6-7 and TRBJ2-6, with a tentative D call TRBD2 (6 bases). TRBV6-7 is designated an ORF whose function remains uncertain. With 5 bases removed from V and 5 bases from J, the gap between germline ends came to 22 bases. The CDR3 contains 18 residues.

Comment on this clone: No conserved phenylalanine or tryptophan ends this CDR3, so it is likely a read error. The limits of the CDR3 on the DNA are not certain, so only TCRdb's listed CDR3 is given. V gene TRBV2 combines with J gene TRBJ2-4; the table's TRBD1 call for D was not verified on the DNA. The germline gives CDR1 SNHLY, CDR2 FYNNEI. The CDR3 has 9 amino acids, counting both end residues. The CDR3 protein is CATHRDSPS.

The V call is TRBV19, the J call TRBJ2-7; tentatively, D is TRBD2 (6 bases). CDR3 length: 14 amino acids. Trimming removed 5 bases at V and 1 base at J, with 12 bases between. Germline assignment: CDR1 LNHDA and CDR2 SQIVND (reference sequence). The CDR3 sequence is CASSGGTGSYEQYF. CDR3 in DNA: TGTGCCAGTAGTGGAGGGACGGGGTCCTACGAGCAGTACTTC.

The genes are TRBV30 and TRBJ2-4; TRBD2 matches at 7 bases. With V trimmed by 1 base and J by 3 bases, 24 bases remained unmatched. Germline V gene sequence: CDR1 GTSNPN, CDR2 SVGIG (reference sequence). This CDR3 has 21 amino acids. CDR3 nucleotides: TGTGCCTGGAGTGGGGGGTATCGGGAGGCTGGCTTCCGAGTGGTCAAAAACATTCAGTACTTC. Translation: CAWSGGYREAGFRVVKNIQYF.

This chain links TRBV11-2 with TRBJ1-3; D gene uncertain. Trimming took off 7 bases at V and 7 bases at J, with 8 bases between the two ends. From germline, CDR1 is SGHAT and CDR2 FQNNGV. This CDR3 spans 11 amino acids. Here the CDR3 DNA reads TGTGCCAGCACCCATGGCAACACCATATATTTT. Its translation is CASTHGNTIYF. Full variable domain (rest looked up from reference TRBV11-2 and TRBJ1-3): EAGVAQSPRYKIIEKRQSVAFWCNPISGHATLYWYQQILGQGPKLLIQFQNNGVVDDSQLPKDRFSAERLKGVDSTLKIQPAKLEDSAVYLCASTHGNTIYFGEGSWLTVV.

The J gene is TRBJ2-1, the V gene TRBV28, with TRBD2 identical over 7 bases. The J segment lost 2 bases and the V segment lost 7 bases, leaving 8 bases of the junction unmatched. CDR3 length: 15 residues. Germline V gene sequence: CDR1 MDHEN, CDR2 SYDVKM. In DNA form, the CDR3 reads TGTGCCAGCACTCCGGGGGGATCCACCTACAATGAGCAGTTCTTC. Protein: CASTPGGSTYNEQFF.

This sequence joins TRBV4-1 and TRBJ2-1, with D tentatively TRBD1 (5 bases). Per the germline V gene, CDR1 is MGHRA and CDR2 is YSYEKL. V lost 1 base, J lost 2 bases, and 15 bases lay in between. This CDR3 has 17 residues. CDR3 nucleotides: TGCGCCAGCAGCCAAGGCCGACAGCGCATTCCCTACAATGAGCAGTTCTTC. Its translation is CASSQGRQRIPYNEQFF.

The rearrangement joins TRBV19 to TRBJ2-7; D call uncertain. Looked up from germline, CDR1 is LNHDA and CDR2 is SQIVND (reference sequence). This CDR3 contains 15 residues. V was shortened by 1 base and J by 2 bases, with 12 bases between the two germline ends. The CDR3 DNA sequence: TGTGCCAGTAGTATAGGGACCTCGATAACCTACGAGCAGTACTTC. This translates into CASSIGTSITYEQYF.